Shown below are 26 T cell receptor beta chains from a single sample sequenced in a study of blood T cell repertoires in COVID-19. Profiled with immunoSEQ multiplex PCR; TCRdb holds only in-frame clones, not every one. The sample lists about 120,000 clones, around 76% seen once, with 2% to 2.5% in the top ten. The sample consisted of peripheral blood. The receptors originated from a man in his sixties or seventies with acute or convalescent COVID-19.

The chain employs TRBV19 and TRBJ1-3; TRBD1 might be the D (5 bases). CDR1 is LNHDA and CDR2 is SQIVND in the germline V gene (reference sequence). This CDR3 is built from 17 residues. Trimming pared 4 bases from V and 4 bases from J, leaving 20 bases between. The CDR3 region is CASSTPQGLLIGNTIYF. The DNA for the CDR3 is TGTGCCAGTAGTACCCCCCAGGGTCTTTTGATCGGAAACACCATATATTTT.

The table lists this clone with a few counts. The V call is TRBV6-6, the J call TRBJ2-5, with 7 bases matching TRBD2. Germline CDR1 is MNHNY and CDR2 is SVGAGI (reference sequence). V lost 6 bases to trimming and J lost 2 bases; unmatched junction nucleotides: 9. The CDR3 covers 15 residues. The DNA for the CDR3 is TGTGCCAGCAGGGATGGTGGGGGAGGGCAAGAGACCCAGTACTTC. Translated: CASRDGGGGQETQYF.

The chain carries TRBV7-2 and TRBJ2-2; 8 bases agree with TRBD2. CDR3 size: 17 residues. J lost 0 bases, V lost 1 base, and 4 bases had no gene match. Germline lookup yields CDR1 SGHTA and CDR2 FQGNSA. The CDR3 region is CASSLVAGIANTGELFF. CDR3 nucleotide sequence: TGTGCCAGCAGCTTAGTAGCGGGGATAGCGAACACCGGGGAGCTGTTTTTT.

This rearrangement joins TRBV5-1 to TRBJ2-7, with 9 bases lining up with TRBD1. The CDR3 is 16 residues long. The V segment lost 4 bases and the J segment 0 bases; nucleotides outside the gene matches: 8. Looked up from germline, CDR1 is SGHRS and CDR2 is YFSETQ. CDR3 loop: CASSEQGAPSSYEQYF. The CDR3 bases are TGCGCCAGCAGCGAACAGGGGGCTCCCTCCTCCTACGAGCAGTACTTC. Using reference TRBV5-1 and TRBJ2-7 for the parts outside the CDR3, the full variable domain is KAGVTQTPRYLIKTRGQQVTLSCSPISGHRSVSWYQQTPGQGLQFLFEYFSETQRNKGNFPGRFSGRQFSNSRSEMNVSTLELGDSALYLCASSEQGAPSSYEQYFGPGTRLTVT.

This chain uses TRBV9 with TRBJ1-1, with D perhaps matching TRBD1 (5 bases). The germline gives CDR1 SGDLS, CDR2 YYNGEE. The CDR3 consists of 15 residues. V lost 1 base, J lost 3 bases, and 13 bases lay in between. The CDR3 region is CASSVMSDSHTEAFF. In DNA, the CDR3 is TGTGCCAGCAGCGTAATGTCCGACAGCCACACTGAAGCTTTCTTT.

V usage is TRBV5-1 and J usage is TRBJ2-3, with TRBD2 matching 8 bases. The CDR3 sequence is 16 residues long. CDR1 is SGHRS, CDR2 YFSETQ, per germline. The V segment lost 0 bases and the J segment 2 bases; nucleotides outside the gene matches: 5. DNA of the CDR3: TGCGCCAGCAGCTTGGATAGCGGGGCGGCCACAGATACGCAGTATTTT. Amino acid sequence: CASSLDSGAATDTQYF.

The chain carries TRBV4-2 and TRBJ1-6; no definite D call. Trimming took 0 bases from V and 7 from J, leaving 7 bases between them. This CDR3 region has 14 residues. Per the germline V gene, CDR1 is LGHNA and CDR2 is YNFKEQ. Here the CDR3 reads CASSQDGGNSPLHF. The CDR3 DNA sequence: TGTGCCAGCAGCCAAGATGGAGGCAATTCACCCCTCCACTTT.

The chain couples TRBV6-5 to TRBJ2-5; 10 nucleotides agree with TRBD1. V gave up 6 bases and J gave up 2 bases; unmatched junction bases: 3. The CDR3 runs 14 residues. Germline V gives CDR1 MNHEY, CDR2 SVGAGI. The CDR3 reads CASRRDRGQETQYF. The CDR3 nucleotides are TGTGCCAGCAGACGGGACAGGGGACAAGAGACCCAGTACTTC.

The chain is built from TRBV15 and TRBJ1-5; D gene uncertain. V was cut by 4 bases and J by 7 bases, with 17 bases left in between. This CDR3 comprises 15 residues. Germline V CDR1 and CDR2: LNHNV, YYDKDF (reference sequence). CDR3 sequence reads: CATSKVGTGGQPQHF. The CDR3 nucleotides are TGTGCCACCAGCAAAGTGGGAACTGGCGGGCAGCCCCAGCATTTT.

The chain links TRBV7-2 to TRBJ2-7, with 9 bases that match TRBD2. The CDR3 runs to 15 residues. J lost 6 bases, V lost 2 bases, and 8 bases had no gene match. Germline CDR1 is SGHTA and CDR2 is FQGNSA. The CDR3 nucleotides read TGTGCCAGCAGCTTAATGCTTCTAGCGGGGTCCGAGCAGTACTTC. Its protein is CASSLMLLAGSEQYF.

The rearrangement uses TRBV4-1 and TRBJ2-5; D perhaps matches TRBD2 (7 bases). The ends were cut back, 2 bases at V and 5 bases at J, with 18 bases in the middle. This CDR3 has 16 residues. The germline V gene has CDR1 MGHRA and CDR2 YSYEKL. The CDR3 is CASSQSGGGIRETQYF. The CDR3 DNA follows: TGCGCCAGCAGCCAATCGGGGGGCGGGATAAGGGAGACCCAGTACTTC.

This chain joins TRBV29-1 and TRBJ1-2; D unresolved. The CDR3 is 12 amino acids. Germline assignment: CDR1 SQVTM and CDR2 ANQGSEA. Trimming stripped 4 bases from V and 2 bases from J, with 8 bases between. This chain's CDR3 is CSVADNNYGYTF. For the CDR3, the DNA is TGCAGCGTTGCCGACAACAACTATGGCTACACCTTC.

V is TRBV12-5 and J is TRBJ2-7; perhaps TRBD2 as D (6 bases). The CDR3 length is 12 residues. Germline CDR1 is LGHNT and CDR2 is FRNRAP. Trimming stripped 6 bases from V and 4 bases from J, with 10 bases between. CDR3 DNA sequence: TGTGCTAGTGGGCGGGGTCAATACGAGCAGTACTTC. This gives the protein CASGRGQYEQYF.

The chain couples TRBV24-1 to TRBJ2-7, with a weak D call TRBD1 (5 bases). V lost 3 bases to trimming and J lost 6 bases, with 11 bases between them. The length of the CDR3 is 13 residues. From germline, CDR1 is KGHDR and CDR2 SFDVKD. CDR3 residues: CATSDGSQGEQYF. In DNA form, the CDR3 reads TGTGCCACCAGTGATGGTTCCCAGGGCGAGCAGTACTTC.

In the case of this clone: The junction and the germline gene differ at one end; a read error may be behind it. V usage is TRBV5-8 and J usage is TRBJ2-3, with 9 bases identical to TRBD2. The CDR3 is made up of 17 amino acids. The V gene's germline CDR1 is SGHTS and CDR2 YDEGEE. CDR3 loop: CASSLRGGGGGADTQYF. The CDR3 coding sequence is TGTGCCAGCAGCCTCCGCGGAGGGGGCGGGGGGGCAGACACGCAGTATTTT. Filled out from reference TRBV5-8 and TRBJ2-3, the complete variable domain reads EAGVTQSPTHLIKTRGQQATLRCSPISGHTSVYWYQQALGLGLQFLLWYDEGEERNRGNFPPRFSGRQFPNYSSELNVNALELEDSALYLCASSLRGGGGGADTQYFGPGTRLTVL.

The V gene is TRBV7-3, the J gene TRBJ1-1; 9 bases line up with TRBD1. Germline trimming cut 4 bases from V and 4 bases from J; bases unmatched to any gene: 7. CDR1 and CDR2 from the germline V gene are SGHTA and FQGTGA. The CDR3 contains 15 residues. The CDR3 loop reads CASSSSPTGGTEAFF. The CDR3 DNA reads as TGTGCCAGCAGCTCCTCTCCGACAGGGGGCACTGAAGCTTTCTTT.

This sequence joins TRBV7-9 and TRBJ1-5; D unclear. This CDR3 has 14 amino acids. The V gene's germline CDR1 is SEHNR and CDR2 FQNEAQ (reference sequence). Trimming stripped 2 bases from V and 2 bases from J, with 7 bases between. The CDR3 loop is CASSLTGGNQPQHF. In nucleotides, the CDR3 is TGTGCCAGCAGCTTAACGGGTGGCAATCAGCCCCAGCATTTT.

The gene calls are TRBV11-2 and TRBJ2-7, with D perhaps matching TRBD1 (6 bases). CDR1 and CDR2 (germline): SGHAT, FQNNGV. This CDR3 comprises 12 residues. V lost 6 bases, J lost 7 bases, and 13 bases lay in between. The CDR3 DNA reads TGTGCCAGCAGTTACGACAGGTTTGAGCAGTACTTC. It yields the protein CASSYDRFEQYF.

There are a few counts of this clone. This chain's CDR3 is CASSYSSGYSNQPQHF. CDR3 nucleotides: TGTGCCAGCAGTTACTCGAGCGGATATAGCAATCAGCCCCAGCATTTT. V is TRBV6-6 and J is TRBJ1-5; D unresolved. V was pared by 0 bases and J by 0 bases, with 9 bases between. Germline V gene sequence: CDR1 MNHNY, CDR2 SVGAGI (reference sequence). The length of the CDR3 is 16 residues.

The chain has TRBV19 and TRBJ2-7, with 8 bases lining up with TRBD2. The length of the CDR3 is 15 residues. CDR1 is LNHDA and CDR2 is SQIVND in the germline V gene (reference sequence). Trimming removed 5 bases from V and 2 bases from J; junction bases left unmatched: 8. This CDR3 is CASSSLLAGPYEQYF. The CDR3, as DNA: TGTGCCAGTAGTTCTCTGCTAGCGGGTCCCTACGAGCAGTACTTC.

This chain joins TRBV5-8 and TRBJ1-1, with D tentatively TRBD1 (6 bases). The germline V and J ends were trimmed by 6 bases and 1 base, with 16 bases remaining between them. Germline V gene sequence: CDR1 SGHTS, CDR2 YDEGEE. The CDR3 runs to 15 residues. CDR3 sequence (DNA): TGTGCCAGCATCCTGTCCGGGACAAAGAACACTGAAGCTTTCTTT. It specifies CASILSGTKNTEAFF.

The rearrangement uses TRBV18 and TRBJ2-2, with 8 positions matching TRBD1. The germline gives CDR1 KGHSH, CDR2 LQKENI. The CDR3 sequence is 15 residues long. With V trimmed by 3 bases and J by 0 bases, 0 bases remained unmatched. The CDR3 DNA reads TGTGCCAGCTCACCGGGACAGGCGAACACCGGGGAGCTGTTTTTT. Its translation is CASSPGQANTGELFF.

The chain joins TRBV19 to TRBJ1-1, with D unclear. Germline loops: CDR1 LNHDA, CDR2 SQIVND (reference sequence). V was trimmed by 3 bases and J by 7 bases, leaving 9 bases between them. This CDR3 region has 12 residues. The DNA of the CDR3 is TGTGCCAGTAGTATGCGGGAGTATGAAGCTTTCTTT. This encodes CASSMREYEAFF. The full variable domain, completed using reference TRBV19 and TRBJ1-1, is DGGITQSPKYLFRKEGQNVTLSCEQNLNHDAMYWYRQDPGQGLRLIYYSQIVNDFQKGDIAEGYSVSREKKESFPLTVTSAQKNPTAFYLCASSMREYEAFFGQGTRLTVV.

The chain combines TRBV12-5 with TRBJ1-5; 11 bases agree with TRBD1. V lost 9 bases to trimming and J lost 4 bases; unmatched junction nucleotides: 8. This CDR3 has 15 amino acids. CDR1 is LGHNT, CDR2 FRNRAP, per germline. CDR3 in amino acids: CASTPGTGGNQPQHF. CDR3 DNA sequence: TGTGCTAGCACCCCCGGGACAGGGGGAAATCAGCCCCAGCATTTT.

V and J are TRBV4-2 and TRBJ2-1; 7 bases line up with TRBD1. The CDR3 runs 16 residues. Germline CDR1 and CDR2: LGHNA and YNFKEQ. V shed 0 bases and J 2 bases; nucleotides not matched to a gene: 4. Here the CDR3 reads CASSQETGSAYNEQFF. For the CDR3, the DNA is TGTGCCAGCAGCCAAGAGACAGGGTCTGCCTACAATGAGCAGTTCTTC.

This clone has more than one count but fewer than ten. The V and J genes are TRBV30 and TRBJ1-6; a possible D gene is TRBD1 (6 bases). Germline V gives CDR1 GTSNPN, CDR2 SVGIG (reference sequence). The length of the CDR3 is 14 residues. V lost 2 bases and J 6 bases, leaving 11 bases between the germline ends. CDR3 in amino acids: CAWSRGQPNSPLHF. CDR3 sequence (DNA): TGTGCCTGGAGTAGAGGACAGCCTAATTCACCCCTCCACTTT.